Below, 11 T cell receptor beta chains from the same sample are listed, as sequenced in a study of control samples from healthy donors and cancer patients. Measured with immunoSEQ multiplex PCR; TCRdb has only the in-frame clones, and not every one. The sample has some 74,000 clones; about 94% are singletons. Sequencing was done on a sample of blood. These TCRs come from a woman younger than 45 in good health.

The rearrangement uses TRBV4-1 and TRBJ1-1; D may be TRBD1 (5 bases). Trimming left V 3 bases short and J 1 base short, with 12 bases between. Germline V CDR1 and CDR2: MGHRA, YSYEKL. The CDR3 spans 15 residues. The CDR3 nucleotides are TGCGCCAGCAGCCAGACCGGGACGGAGAACACTGAAGCTTTCTTT. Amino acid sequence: CASSQTGTENTEAFF.

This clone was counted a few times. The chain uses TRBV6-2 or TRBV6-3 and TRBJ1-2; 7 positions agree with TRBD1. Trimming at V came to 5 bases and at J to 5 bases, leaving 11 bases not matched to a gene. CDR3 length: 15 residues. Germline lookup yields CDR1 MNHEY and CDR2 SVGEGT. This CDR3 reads CASSQRGTAQYGYTF. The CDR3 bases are TGTGCCAGCAGTCAACGCGGGACAGCGCAATATGGCTACACCTTC.

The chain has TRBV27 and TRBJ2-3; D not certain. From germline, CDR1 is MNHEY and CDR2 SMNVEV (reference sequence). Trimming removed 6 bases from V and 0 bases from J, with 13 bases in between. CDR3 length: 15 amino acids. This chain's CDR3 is CASSPAGPSTDTQYF. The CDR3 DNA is TGTGCCAGCAGCCCCGCCGGGCCTAGCACAGATACGCAGTATTTT.

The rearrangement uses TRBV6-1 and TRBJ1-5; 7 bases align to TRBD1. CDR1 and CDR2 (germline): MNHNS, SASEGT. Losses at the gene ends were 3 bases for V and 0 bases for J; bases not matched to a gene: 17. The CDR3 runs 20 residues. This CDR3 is CASSDQRTGAISSSNQPQHF. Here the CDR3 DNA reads TGTGCCAGCAGTGACCAAAGAACAGGGGCGATTTCGAGTAGCAATCAGCCCCAGCATTTT.

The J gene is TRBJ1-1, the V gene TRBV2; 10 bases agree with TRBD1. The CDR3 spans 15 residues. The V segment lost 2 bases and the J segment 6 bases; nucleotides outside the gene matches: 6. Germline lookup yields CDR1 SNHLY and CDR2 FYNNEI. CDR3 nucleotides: TGTGCCAGCAGTGAAACGGACAGGGGGAGCGCTGAAGCTTTCTTT. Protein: CASSETDRGSAEAFF.

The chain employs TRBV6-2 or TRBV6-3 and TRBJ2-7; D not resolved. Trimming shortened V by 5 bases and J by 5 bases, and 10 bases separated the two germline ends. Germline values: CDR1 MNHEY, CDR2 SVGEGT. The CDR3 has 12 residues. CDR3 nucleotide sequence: TGTGCCAGCAGTCTCGGCATACACGAGCAGTACTTC. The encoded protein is CASSLGIHEQYF.

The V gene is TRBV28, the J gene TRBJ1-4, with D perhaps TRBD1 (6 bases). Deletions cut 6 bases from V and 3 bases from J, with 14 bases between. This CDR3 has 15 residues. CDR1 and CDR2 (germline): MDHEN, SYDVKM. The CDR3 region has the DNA TGTGCCAGCAGAGCCCGGGGGGCACCTAATGAAAAACTGTTTTTT. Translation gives CASRARGAPNEKLFF. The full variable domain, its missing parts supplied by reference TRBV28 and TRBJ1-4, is DVKVTQSSRYLVKRTGEKVFLECVQDMDHENMFWYRQDPGLGLRLIYFSYDVKMKEKGDIPEGYSVSREKKERFSLILESASTNQTSMYLCASRARGAPNEKLFFGSGTQLSVL.

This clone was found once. CDR3 nucleotides: TGTGCCAGCAGCTTGTCGGACAGGGCGGCTGGAAACACCATATATTTT. Its protein product is CASSLSDRAAGNTIYF. V and J are TRBV7-9 and TRBJ1-3; 8 bases line up with TRBD1. The CDR3 is 16 amino acids. Germline trimming cut 3 bases from V and 2 bases from J; bases unmatched to any gene: 6. Germline V gene lookup returns CDR1 SEHNR and CDR2 FQNEAQ (reference sequence).

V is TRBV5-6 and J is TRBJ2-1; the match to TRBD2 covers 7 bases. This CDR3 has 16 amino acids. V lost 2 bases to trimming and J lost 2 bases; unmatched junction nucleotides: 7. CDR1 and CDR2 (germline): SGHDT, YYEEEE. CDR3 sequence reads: CASSFPSSGTYNEQFF. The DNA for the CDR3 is TGTGCCAGCAGCTTCCCGTCTAGCGGTACCTACAATGAGCAGTTCTTC.

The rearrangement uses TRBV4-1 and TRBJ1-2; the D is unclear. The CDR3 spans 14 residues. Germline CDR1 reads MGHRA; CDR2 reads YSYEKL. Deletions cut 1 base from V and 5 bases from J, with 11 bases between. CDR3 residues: CASSQVSTKYGYTF. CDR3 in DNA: TGCGCCAGCAGCCAAGTTTCGACGAAGTATGGCTACACCTTC.

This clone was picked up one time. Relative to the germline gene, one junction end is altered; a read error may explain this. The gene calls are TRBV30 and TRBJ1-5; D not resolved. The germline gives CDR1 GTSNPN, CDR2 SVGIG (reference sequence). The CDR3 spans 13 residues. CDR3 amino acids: CAWSAQRAPHPRF. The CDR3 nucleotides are TGTGCCTGGAGTGCACAAAGAGCCCCGCATCCTCGGTTT.